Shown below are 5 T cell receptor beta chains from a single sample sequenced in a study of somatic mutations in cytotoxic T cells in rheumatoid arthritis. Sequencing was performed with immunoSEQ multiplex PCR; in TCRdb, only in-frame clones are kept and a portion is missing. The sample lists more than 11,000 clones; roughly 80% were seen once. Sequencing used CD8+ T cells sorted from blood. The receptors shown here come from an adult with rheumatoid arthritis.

This CDR3 reads CASSLWGRVEEQFF. The CDR3 DNA follows: TGCGCCAGCAGCTTGTGGGGCAGGGTGGAAGAGCAGTTCTTC. The J gene is TRBJ2-1, the V gene TRBV5-1; D may be TRBD1 (5 bases). The germline V and J ends were trimmed by 1 base and 10 bases, with 15 bases remaining between them. CDR1 is SGHRS, CDR2 YFSETQ, per germline. This CDR3 contains 14 residues.

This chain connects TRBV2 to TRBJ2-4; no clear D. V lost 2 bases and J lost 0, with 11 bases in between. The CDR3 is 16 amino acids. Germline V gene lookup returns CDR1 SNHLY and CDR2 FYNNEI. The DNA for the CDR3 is TGTGCCAGCAGTGAACCCCTTCTTCTAGCCAAAAACATTCAGTACTTC. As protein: CASSEPLLLAKNIQYF.

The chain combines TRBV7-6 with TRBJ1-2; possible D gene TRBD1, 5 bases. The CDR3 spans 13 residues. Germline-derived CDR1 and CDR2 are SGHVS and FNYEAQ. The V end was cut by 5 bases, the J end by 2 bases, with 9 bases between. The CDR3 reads CASSPPGNYGYTF. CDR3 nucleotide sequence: TGTGCCAGCAGCCCGCCAGGGAACTATGGCTACACCTTC.

CDR3: CASSRTGLYNEQFF. The CDR3 region has the DNA TGTGCCAGCAGCCGGACAGGGTTGTACAATGAGCAGTTCTTC. The chain employs TRBV5-6 and TRBJ2-1, with TRBD1 matching 8 bases. The CDR3 length is 14 residues. Germline CDR1 is SGHDT and CDR2 is YYEEEE. V lost 4 bases to trimming and J lost 4 bases; unmatched junction nucleotides: 4.

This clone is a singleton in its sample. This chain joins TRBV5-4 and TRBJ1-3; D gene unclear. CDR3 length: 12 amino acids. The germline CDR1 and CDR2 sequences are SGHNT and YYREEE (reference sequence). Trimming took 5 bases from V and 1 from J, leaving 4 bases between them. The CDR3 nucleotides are TGTGCCAGCAGGGGGTCTGGAAACACCATATATTTT. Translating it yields CASRGSGNTIYF.